These 6 T cell receptor beta chains share one sample of origin, sequenced in a study of OX40 agonist ivuxolimab in advanced cancers. Sequencing was performed with immunoSEQ multiplex PCR; in TCRdb, only in-frame clones are kept and a portion is missing. The repertoire consists of over 8,000 clones, with 77% occurring once and the leading ten covering over 25%. Source: CD4+ or CD8+ T cells sorted from blood, taken in a trial of the OX40 agonist ivuxolimab. These receptors all come from an adult with an advanced solid tumor such as melanoma, head and neck, liver or kidney cancer.

This clone was observed a few times. V and J are TRBV11-1 and TRBJ2-7; 10 nucleotides line up with TRBD1. In germline, CDR1 is SGHAT, CDR2 FQDESV (reference sequence). The length of the CDR3 is 14 residues. V trimming: 6 bases; J trimming: 5 bases; junction bases outside the gene matches: 7. CDR3 region: CASRDRGLGNEQYF. The CDR3 DNA sequence: TGTGCCAGCAGAGACAGGGGGCTTGGTAACGAGCAGTACTTC.

The chain combines TRBV29-1 with TRBJ2-1, with unresolved D. The CDR3 loop spans 8 amino acids. The germline CDR1 and CDR2 sequences are SQVTM and ANQGSEA. The V end was cut by 5 bases, the J end by 15 bases, with 8 bases between. CDR3 DNA sequence: TGCAGCGTTTATCCTTGGTTCTTC. Translating gives CSVYPWFF.

The chain uses TRBV9 and TRBJ1-2; D unclear. This CDR3 region has 15 residues. V lost 0 bases, J lost 3 bases, and 12 bases lay in between. Germline CDR1 SGDLS, CDR2 YYNGEE. The CDR3 is CASSVGEGIYYGYTF. As DNA, the CDR3 is TGTGCCAGCAGCGTAGGTGAAGGAATTTACTATGGCTACACCTTC.

J is TRBJ2-7 and V is TRBV30; 10 bases are shared with TRBD1. The CDR3 extends over 13 amino acids. CDR1 and CDR2 (germline): GTSNPN, SVGIG (reference sequence). V dropped 3 bases and J dropped 2; count of bases not matched to a gene: 1. The CDR3 region is CAWRDRGTYEQYF. CDR3 coding DNA: TGTGCCTGGAGGGACAGGGGGACCTACGAGCAGTACTTC.

V is TRBV6-1 and J is TRBJ2-7, with 8 bases matching TRBD2. J lost 4 bases, V lost 8 bases, and 10 bases had no gene match. The CDR3 is 14 amino acids. CDR1 MNHNS and CDR2 SASEGT come from the germline V gene. The CDR3 here is CASHMEASGYEQYF. The CDR3 DNA reads TGTGCCAGCCATATGGAGGCTAGCGGGTACGAGCAGTACTTC.

The chain has TRBV5-4 and TRBJ1-1; tentatively, D is TRBD1 (5 bases). V was shortened by 0 bases and J by 4 bases, with 7 bases between the two germline ends. CDR1 is SGHNT, CDR2 YYREEE, per germline (reference sequence). The CDR3 runs 13 residues. CDR3 loop: CASSLGDLTEAFF. The CDR3 DNA follows: TGTGCCAGCAGCTTGGGGGACCTCACTGAAGCTTTCTTT.